This T cell receptor (beta chain) was recorded in a study of T cells in Graves' hyperthyroidism and ophthalmopathy. From RNA transcripts, TCR beta CDR3 regions were amplified. Primed by the HTBI set, a first-round RT-PCR was run on the TCR CDR3. TCRdb fed the multiplex PCR reads into MiXCR, producing one record per CDR3 protein. The sample records about 500,000 distinct CDR3 sequences, about a sixth being singletons. Findings and limits, study-wide: The model's output predicted ophthalmopathy at a median of about 6.5 months prior to onset. Patients with ophthalmopathy were separated from those with stable hyperthyroidism by a 13 V-J model.

The germline V gene encodes CDR1 SEHNR and CDR2 FQNEAQ (reference sequence). The CDR3 is 16 amino acids. V lost 5 bases to trimming and J lost 4 bases; unmatched junction nucleotides: 7. A word on this clonotype: What it recognizes is unknown.

Criteria for exclusion of patients were uncontrolled infection, other autoimmune disease, pregnancy or lactation. The chain employs TRBV7-9 and TRBJ2-3; 12 bases fit TRBD2. Input material: blood. This clonotype originated in a woman aged 18-35 years with Graves' hyperthyroidism. The CDR3 loop is CASSRPSGGAPDTQYF. The CDR3, as DNA: TGTGCCAGCAGCCGACCTAGCGGGGGGGCCCCAGATACGCAGTATTTT.